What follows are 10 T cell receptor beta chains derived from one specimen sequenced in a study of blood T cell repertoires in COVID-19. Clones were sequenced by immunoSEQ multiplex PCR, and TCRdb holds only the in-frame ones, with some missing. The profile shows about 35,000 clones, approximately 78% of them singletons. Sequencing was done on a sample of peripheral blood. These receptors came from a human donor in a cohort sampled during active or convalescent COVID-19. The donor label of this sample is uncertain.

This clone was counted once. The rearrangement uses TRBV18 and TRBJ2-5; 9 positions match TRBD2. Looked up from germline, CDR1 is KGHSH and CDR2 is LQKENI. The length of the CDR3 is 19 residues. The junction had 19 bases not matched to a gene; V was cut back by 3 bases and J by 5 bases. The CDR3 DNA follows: TGTGCCAGCTCACCTATGGCTAGCGGGAAGGAGCGTCCGTGGGAGACCCAGTACTTC. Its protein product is CASSPMASGKERPWETQYF.

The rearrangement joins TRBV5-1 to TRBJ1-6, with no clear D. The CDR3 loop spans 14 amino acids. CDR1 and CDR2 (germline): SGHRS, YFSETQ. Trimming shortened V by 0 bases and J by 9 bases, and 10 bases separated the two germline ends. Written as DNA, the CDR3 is TGCGCCAGCAGCTTGGGACAAGACGGTTCACCCCTCCACTTT. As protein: CASSLGQDGSPLHF.

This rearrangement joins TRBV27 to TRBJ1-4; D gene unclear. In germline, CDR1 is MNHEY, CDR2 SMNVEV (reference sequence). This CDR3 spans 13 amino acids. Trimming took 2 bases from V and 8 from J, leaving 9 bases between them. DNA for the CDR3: TGTGCCAGCAGTTTAAGGGAGGGAGAAAAACTGTTTTTT. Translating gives CASSLREGEKLFF.

The CDR3 loop is CASSLTTSGSGGRNEQYF. CDR3 sequence (DNA): TGTGCCAGCTCACTTACGACTAGCGGGAGTGGCGGTCGTAACGAGCAGTACTTC. The V gene is TRBV18, the J gene TRBJ2-7; 12 nucleotides agree with TRBD2. Germline CDR1 is KGHSH and CDR2 is LQKENI. J lost 5 bases, V lost 4 bases, and 15 bases had no gene match. The CDR3 is 18 residues long.

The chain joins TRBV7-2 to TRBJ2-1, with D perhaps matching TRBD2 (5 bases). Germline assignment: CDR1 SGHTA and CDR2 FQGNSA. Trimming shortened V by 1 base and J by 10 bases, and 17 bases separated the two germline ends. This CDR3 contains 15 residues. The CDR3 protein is CASSLEILASGEQFF. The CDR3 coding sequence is TGTGCCAGCAGCTTAGAGATTCTAGCATCGGGAGAGCAGTTCTTC. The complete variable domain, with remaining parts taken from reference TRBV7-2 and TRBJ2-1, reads GAGVSQSPSNKVTEKGKDVELRCDPISGHTALYWYRQSLGQGLEFLIYFQGNSAPDKSGLPSDRFSAERTGGSVSTLTIQRTQQEDSAVYLCASSLEILASGEQFFGPGTRLTVL.

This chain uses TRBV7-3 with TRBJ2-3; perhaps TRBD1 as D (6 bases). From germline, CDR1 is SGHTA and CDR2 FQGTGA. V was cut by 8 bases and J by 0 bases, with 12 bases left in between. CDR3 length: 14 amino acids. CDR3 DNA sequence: TGTGCCAGCCGACAGGACCCTAGCACAGATACGCAGTATTTT. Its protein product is CASRQDPSTDTQYF.

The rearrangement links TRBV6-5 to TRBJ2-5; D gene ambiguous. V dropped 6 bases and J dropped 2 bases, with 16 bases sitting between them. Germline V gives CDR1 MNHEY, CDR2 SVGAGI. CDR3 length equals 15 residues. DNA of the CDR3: TGTGCCAGCAGCCGTCCACCGGGTCTTCAAGAGACCCAGTACTTC. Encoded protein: CASSRPPGLQETQYF.

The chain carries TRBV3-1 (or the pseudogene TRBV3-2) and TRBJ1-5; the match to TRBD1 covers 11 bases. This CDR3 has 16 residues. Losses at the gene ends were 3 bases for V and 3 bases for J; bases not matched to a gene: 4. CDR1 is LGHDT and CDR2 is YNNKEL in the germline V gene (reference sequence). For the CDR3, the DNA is TGTGCCAGCAGCCAGCGGACAGGGGGCAACAATCAGCCCCAGCATTTT. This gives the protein CASSQRTGGNNQPQHF.

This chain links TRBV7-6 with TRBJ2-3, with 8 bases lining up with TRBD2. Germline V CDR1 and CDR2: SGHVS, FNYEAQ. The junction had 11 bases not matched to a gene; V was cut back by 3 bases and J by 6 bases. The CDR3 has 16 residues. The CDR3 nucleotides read TGTGCCAGCAGCTTGGAAGCTAGCGGGTCCAGGGATACGCAGTATTTT. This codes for CASSLEASGSRDTQYF.

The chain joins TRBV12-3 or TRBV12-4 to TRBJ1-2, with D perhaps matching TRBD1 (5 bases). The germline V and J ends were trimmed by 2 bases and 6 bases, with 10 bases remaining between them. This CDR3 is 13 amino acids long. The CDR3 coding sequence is TGTGCCAGCAGTTTACCCAGGGCCCATGGCTACACCTTC. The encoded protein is CASSLPRAHGYTF.